These T cell receptor beta chains were read from a single sample in a study of T cell changes during pregnancy in multiple sclerosis. This table comes from immunoSEQ multiplex PCR, and its TCRdb copy is limited to in-frame clones, with some not included. The table lists about 100,000 clones, roughly 90% of them singletons. Sequenced here: peripheral blood, sampled after pregnancy. These receptors were collected from a female donor with multiple sclerosis, enrolled in a pregnancy study. Both conserved end residues are part of each CDR3. Size values are once, few and many counts, or a class for expanded clones, and some rows have none.

v_gene	abundance	CDR3aa
TRBV18	NA	CASSQRVGYGYTF
TRBV6-6	NA	CASSYGDSPTPLHF
TRBV19	NA	CASSSRTANYGYTF
TRBV28	NA	CASSLLQGSSYNSPLHF
TRBV19	NA	CASRARGSDTQYF
TRBV25-1	NA	CASRTSGGAGETQYF
TRBV5-1	NA	CASSLVGGGSQETQYF
TRBV7-9	NA	CASSLARGGSPLHF
TRBV5-1	NA	CASSGGGATVSDTQYF
TRBV19	NA	CASSQTPGGAVSTEAFF
TRBV5-1	NA	CASKQGSENTGELFF
TRBV25-1	NA	CASSLGQGSNYGYTF
TRBV28	NA	CASSWGQGNQPQHF
TRBV29-1	once	CSVGDRMGETQYF
TRBV11-3	NA	CASSPGGTGGSDTQYF
TRBV6-5	NA	CASSYGHRSYEQYF
TRBV2	few	CASSEGARGNQPQHF
TRBV4-1	NA	CASSLTVNTEAFF
TRBV10-3	NA	CAISGDRDTEAFF
TRBV14	NA	CASRGTGGTEAFF
TRBV7-8	once	CASTSRRGRRVHNSPLHF
TRBV2	NA	CASSQVAGVSPDTQYF
TRBV18	NA	CASSPIPSTGAGEAFF
TRBV28	NA	CASSPDLRGQWDEQYF